The table lists the clone carrying this T cell receptor (beta chain) with a few counts. This record comes from a study of control samples from healthy donors and cancer patients. Germline CDR1 reads MNHEY; CDR2 reads SVGEGT. The CDR3 runs 12 residues. V was trimmed by 6 bases and J by 4 bases, leaving 10 bases between them. Measured with immunoSEQ multiplex PCR; TCRdb has only the in-frame clones, and not every one. The top ten clones hold over 1.1% of a sample with about 180,000 clones, nearly 90% of them seen once. Sequences were obtained from blood. This chain joins TRBV6-2 or TRBV6-3 and TRBJ2-7; TRBD1 might be the D (6 bases). The receptor comes from a woman between 45 and 65 years old in good health. The CDR3 protein is CASSRTVYEQYF. DNA of the CDR3: TGTGCCAGCAGCAGGACAGTGTACGAGCAGTACTTC.